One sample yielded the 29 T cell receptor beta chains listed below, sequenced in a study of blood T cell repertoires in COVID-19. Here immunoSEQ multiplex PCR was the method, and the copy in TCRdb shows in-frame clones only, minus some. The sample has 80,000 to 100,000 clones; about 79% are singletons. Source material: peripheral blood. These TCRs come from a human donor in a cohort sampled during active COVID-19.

In DNA form, the CDR3 reads TGTGCCAGCTCACTGCTGGGGGGTCGGGAACCCTACGAGCAGTACGTC. It translates to CASSLLGGREPYEQYV. This sequence joins TRBV18 and TRBJ2-7; perhaps TRBD2 as D (6 bases). The V end was cut by 4 bases, the J end by 2 bases, with 18 bases between. The CDR3 has 16 amino acids. The V gene's germline CDR1 is KGHSH and CDR2 LQKENI.

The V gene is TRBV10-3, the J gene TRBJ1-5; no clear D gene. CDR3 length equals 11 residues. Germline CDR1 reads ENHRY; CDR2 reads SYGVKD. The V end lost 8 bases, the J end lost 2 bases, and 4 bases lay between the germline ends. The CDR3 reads CAIGRNQPQHF. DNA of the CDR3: TGTGCCATCGGGCGCAATCAGCCCCAGCATTTT.

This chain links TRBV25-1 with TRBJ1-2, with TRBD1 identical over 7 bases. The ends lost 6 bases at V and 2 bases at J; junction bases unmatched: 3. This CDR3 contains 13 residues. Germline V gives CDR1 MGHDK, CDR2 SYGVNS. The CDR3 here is CASSQGENYGYTF. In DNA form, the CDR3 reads TGTGCCAGCAGCCAGGGGGAAAACTATGGCTACACCTTC.

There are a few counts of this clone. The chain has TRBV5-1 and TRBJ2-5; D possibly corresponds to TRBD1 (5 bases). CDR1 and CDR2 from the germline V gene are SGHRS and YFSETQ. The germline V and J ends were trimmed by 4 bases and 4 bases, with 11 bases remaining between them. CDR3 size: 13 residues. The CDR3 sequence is CASSPTVTETQYF. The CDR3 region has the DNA TGCGCCAGCAGCCCGACAGTAACAGAGACCCAGTACTTC.

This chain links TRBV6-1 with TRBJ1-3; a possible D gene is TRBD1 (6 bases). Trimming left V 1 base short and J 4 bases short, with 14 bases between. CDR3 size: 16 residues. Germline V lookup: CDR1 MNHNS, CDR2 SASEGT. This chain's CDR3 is CASSEVGRGSGNTIYF. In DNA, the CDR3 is TGTGCCAGCAGTGAAGTCGGCAGGGGATCCGGAAACACCATATATTTT.

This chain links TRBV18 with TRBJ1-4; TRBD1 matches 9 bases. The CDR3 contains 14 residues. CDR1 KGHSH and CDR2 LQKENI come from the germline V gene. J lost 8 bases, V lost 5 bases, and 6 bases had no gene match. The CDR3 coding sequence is TGTGCCAGCTCATTTCGGACAGGGGACGAAAAACTGTTTTTT. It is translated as CASSFRTGDEKLFF.

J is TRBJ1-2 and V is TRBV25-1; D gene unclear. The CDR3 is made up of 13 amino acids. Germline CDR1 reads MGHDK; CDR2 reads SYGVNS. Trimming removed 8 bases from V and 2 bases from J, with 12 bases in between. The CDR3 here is CASFSDTNYGYTF. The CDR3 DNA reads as TGTGCCAGCTTTTCAGATACCAACTATGGCTACACCTTC.

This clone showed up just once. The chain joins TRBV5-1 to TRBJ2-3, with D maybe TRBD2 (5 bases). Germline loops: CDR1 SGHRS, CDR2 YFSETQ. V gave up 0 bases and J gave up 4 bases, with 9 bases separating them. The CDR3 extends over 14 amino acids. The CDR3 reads CASSLEGVSDTQYF. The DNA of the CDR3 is TGCGCCAGCAGCTTGGAGGGAGTCTCAGATACGCAGTATTTT.

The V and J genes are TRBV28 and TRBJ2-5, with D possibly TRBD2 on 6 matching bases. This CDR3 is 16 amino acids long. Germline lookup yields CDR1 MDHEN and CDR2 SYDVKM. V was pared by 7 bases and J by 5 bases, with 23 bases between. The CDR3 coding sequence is TGTGCCAGCATCGGGGAATCGGGGGTCTGGGGGGAGACCCAGTACTTC. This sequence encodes CASIGESGVWGETQYF.

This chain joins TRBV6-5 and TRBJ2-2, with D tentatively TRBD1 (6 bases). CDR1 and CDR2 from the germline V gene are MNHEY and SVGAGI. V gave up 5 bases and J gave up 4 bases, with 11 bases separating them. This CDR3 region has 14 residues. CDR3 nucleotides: TGTGCCAGCAGTAAACAGGGCCCCACCGGGGAGCTGTTTTTT. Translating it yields CASSKQGPTGELFF.

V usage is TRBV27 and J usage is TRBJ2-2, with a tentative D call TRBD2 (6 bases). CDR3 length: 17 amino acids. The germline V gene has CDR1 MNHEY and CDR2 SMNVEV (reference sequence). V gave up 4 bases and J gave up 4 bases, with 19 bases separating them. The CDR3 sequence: CASSSLPIGGGTGELFF. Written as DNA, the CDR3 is TGTGCCAGCAGTTCCCTTCCCATCGGGGGAGGCACCGGGGAGCTGTTTTTT.

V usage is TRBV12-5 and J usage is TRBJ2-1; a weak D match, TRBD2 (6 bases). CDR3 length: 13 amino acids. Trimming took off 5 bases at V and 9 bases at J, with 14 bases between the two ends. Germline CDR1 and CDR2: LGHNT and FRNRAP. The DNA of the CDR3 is TGTGCTAGTGGTGGCTCATGGGGAGGTGAGCAGTTCTTC. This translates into CASGGSWGGEQFF.

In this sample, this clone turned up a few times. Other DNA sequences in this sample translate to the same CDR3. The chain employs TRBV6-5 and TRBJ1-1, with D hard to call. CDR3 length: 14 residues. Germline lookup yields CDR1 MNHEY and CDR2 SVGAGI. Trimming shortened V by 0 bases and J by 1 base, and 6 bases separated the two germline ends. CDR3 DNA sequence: TGTGCCAGCAGTTACTCGAGCGAGAACACTGAAGCTTTCTTT. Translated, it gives CASSYSSENTEAFF.

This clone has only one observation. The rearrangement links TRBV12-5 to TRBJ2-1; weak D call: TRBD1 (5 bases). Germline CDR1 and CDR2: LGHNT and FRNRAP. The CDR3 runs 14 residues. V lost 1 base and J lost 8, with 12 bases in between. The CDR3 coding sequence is TGTGCTAGTGGTTTGGGGGGCCCCGGGTATGAGCAGTTCTTC. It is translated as CASGLGGPGYEQFF.

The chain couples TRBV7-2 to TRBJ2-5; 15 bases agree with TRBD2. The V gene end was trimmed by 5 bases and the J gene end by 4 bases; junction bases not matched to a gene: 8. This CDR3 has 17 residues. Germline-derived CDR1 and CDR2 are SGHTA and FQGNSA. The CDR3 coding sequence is TGTGCCAGCAGCCCCTGGACTAGCGGGGGGGCTACAGAGACCCAGTACTTC. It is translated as CASSPWTSGGATETQYF.

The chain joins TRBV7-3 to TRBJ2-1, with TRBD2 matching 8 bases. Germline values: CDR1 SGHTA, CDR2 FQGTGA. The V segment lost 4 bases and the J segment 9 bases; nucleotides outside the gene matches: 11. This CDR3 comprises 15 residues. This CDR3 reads CASSSPGGGKGEQFF. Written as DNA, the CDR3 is TGTGCCAGCAGCTCCCCCGGGGGGGGTAAGGGTGAGCAGTTCTTC.

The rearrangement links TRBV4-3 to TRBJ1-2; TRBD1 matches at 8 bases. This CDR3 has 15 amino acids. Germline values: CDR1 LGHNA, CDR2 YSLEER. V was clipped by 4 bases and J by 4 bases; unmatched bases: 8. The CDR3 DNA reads TGCGCCAGCAGCCCGGGGCAGGGGGCCAGCTATGGCTACACCTTC. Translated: CASSPGQGASYGYTF.

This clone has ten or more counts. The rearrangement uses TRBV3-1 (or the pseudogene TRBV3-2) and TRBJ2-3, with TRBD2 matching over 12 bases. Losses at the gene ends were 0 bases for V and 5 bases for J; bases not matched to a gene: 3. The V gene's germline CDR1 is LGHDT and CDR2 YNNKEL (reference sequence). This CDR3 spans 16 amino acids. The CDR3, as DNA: TGTGCCAGCAGCCAAGAAACGGGACTAGCGGGAGATACGCAGTATTTT. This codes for CASSQETGLAGDTQYF.

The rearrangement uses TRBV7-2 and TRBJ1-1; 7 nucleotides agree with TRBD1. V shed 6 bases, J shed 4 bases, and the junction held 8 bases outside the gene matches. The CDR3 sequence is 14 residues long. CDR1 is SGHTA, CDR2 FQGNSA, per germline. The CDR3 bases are TGTGCCAGCAGAGGGGGCAGCGTTTCCACTGAAGCTTTCTTT. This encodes CASRGGSVSTEAFF.

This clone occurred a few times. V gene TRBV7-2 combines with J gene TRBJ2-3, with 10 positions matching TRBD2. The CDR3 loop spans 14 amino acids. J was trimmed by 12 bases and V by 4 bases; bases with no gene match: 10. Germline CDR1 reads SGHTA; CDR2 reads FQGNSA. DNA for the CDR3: TGTGCCAGCAGCTCCGACAGCCTAGCGGGGGCTCAGTATTTT. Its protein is CASSSDSLAGAQYF.

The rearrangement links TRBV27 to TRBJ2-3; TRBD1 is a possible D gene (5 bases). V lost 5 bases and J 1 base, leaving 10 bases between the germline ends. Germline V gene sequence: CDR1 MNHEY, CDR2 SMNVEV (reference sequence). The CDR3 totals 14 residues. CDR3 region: CASSGAFRTDTQYF. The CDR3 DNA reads TGTGCCAGCAGTGGGGCCTTCCGCACAGATACGCAGTATTTT.

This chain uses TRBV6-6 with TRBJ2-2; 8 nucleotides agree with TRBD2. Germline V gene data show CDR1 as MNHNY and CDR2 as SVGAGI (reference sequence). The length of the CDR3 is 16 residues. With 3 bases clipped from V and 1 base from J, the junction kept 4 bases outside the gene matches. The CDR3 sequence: CASSYLLAENTGELFF. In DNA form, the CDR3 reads TGTGCCAGCAGTTATCTACTAGCGGAGAACACCGGGGAGCTGTTTTTT.

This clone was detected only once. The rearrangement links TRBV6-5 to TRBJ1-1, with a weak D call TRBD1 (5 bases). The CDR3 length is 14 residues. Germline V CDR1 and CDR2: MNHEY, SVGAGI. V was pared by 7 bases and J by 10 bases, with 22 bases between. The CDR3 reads CASTETSGVNGAFF. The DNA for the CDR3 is TGTGCCAGCACCGAAACGTCGGGGGTCAATGGAGCTTTCTTT.

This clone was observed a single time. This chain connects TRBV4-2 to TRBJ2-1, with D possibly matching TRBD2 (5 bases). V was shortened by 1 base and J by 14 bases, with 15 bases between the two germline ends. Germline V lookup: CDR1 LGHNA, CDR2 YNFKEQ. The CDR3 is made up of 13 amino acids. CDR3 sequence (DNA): TGTGCCAGCAGCCAAGTCGGTCAGCGGTGGGAGTTCTTC. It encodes CASSQVGQRWEFF.

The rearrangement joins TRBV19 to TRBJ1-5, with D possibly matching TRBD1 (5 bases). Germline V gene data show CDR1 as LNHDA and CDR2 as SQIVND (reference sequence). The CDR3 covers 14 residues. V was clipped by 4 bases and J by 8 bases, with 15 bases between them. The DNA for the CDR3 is TGTGCCAGTAGTAGCCAGGGAGGAAGGGAGCCCCAGCATTTT. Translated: CASSSQGGREPQHF.

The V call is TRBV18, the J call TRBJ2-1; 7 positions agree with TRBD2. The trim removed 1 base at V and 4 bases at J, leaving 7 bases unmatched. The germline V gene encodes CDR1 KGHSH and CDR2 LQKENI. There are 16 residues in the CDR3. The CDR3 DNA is TGTGCCAGCTCACCACGGGCTAGCGGAGTTTACAATGAGCAGTTCTTC. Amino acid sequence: CASSPRASGVYNEQFF.

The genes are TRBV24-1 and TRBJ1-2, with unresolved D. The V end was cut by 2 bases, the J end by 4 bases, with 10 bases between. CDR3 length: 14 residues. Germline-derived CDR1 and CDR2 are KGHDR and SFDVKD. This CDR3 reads CATSDSGPAYGYTF. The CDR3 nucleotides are TGTGCCACCAGTGATTCCGGTCCCGCCTATGGCTACACCTTC.

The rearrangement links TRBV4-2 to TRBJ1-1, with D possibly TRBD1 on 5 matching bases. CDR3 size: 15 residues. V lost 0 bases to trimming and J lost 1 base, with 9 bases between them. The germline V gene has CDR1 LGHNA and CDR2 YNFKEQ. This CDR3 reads CASSQEEGWNTEAFF. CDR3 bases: TGTGCCAGCAGCCAAGAGGAGGGGTGGAACACTGAAGCTTTCTTT.

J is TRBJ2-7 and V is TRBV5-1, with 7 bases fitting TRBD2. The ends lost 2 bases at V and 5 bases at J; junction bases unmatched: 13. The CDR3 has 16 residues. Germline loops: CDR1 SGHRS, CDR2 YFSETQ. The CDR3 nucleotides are TGCGCCAGCAGCTTTTCGGGAGCGGGAAAAGATCACGAGCAGTACGTC. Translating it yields CASSFSGAGKDHEQYV.